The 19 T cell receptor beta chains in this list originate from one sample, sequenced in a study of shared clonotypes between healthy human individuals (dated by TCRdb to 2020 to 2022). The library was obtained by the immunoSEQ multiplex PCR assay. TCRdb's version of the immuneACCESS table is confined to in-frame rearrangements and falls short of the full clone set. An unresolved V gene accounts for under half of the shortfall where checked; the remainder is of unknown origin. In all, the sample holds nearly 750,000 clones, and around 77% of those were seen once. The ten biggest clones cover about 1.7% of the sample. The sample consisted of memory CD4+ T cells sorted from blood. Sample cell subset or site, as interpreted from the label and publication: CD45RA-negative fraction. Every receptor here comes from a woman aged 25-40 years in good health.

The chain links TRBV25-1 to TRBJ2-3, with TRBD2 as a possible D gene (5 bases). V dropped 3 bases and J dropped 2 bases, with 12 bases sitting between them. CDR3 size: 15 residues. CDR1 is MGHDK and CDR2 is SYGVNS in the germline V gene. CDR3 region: CASSERAGYTDTQYF. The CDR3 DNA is TGTGCCAGCAGTGAGAGGGCTGGGTACACAGATACGCAGTATTTT.

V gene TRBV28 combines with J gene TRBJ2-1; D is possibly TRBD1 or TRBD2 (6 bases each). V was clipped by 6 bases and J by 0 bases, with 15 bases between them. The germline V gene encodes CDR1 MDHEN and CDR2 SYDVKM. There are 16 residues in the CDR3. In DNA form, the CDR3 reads TGTGCCAGCAGCAAGGGGGGCGGGAACTCCTACAATGAGCAGTTCTTC. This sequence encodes CASSKGGGNSYNEQFF.

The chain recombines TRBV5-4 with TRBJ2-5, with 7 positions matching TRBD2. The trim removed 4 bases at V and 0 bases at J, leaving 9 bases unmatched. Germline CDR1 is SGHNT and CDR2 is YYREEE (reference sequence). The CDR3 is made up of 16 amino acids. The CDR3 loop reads CASSPGLADYQETQYF. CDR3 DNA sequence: TGTGCCAGCAGCCCTGGGCTAGCGGACTACCAAGAGACCCAGTACTTC.

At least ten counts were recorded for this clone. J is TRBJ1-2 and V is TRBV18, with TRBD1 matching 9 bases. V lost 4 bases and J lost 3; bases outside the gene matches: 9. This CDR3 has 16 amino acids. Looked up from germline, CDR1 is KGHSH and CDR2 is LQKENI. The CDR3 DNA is TGTGCCAGCTCACGATCCAACAGGGGGCTCGACTATGGCTACACCTTC. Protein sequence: CASSRSNRGLDYGYTF.

Here the CDR3 reads CASPQGTGELFF. The CDR3 bases are TGTGCCAGCCCACAGGGGACCGGGGAGCTGTTTTTT. This chain joins TRBV6-5 and TRBJ2-2, with 7 bases fitting TRBD1. V lost 8 bases, J lost 5 bases, and 2 bases stayed unmatched. Germline V gene sequence: CDR1 MNHEY, CDR2 SVGAGI. The CDR3 is 12 residues long.

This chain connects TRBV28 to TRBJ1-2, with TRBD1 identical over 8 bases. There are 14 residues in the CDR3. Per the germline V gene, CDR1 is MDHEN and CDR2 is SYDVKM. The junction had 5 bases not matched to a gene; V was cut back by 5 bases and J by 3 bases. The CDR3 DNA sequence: TGTGCCAGCAGTGGCATGACAGGGGACTATGGCTACACCTTC. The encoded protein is CASSGMTGDYGYTF.

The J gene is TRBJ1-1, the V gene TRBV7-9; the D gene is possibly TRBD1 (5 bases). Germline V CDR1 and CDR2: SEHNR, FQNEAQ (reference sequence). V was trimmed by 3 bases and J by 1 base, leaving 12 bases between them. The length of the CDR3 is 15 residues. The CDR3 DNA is TGTGCCAGCAGCTTCCTCGGCAGGGAGAACACTGAAGCTTTCTTT. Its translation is CASSFLGRENTEAFF. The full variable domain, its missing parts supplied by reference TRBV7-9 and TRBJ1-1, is DTGVSQNPRHKITKRGQNVTFRCDPISEHNRLYWYRQTLGQGPEFLTYFQNEAQLEKSRLLSDRFSAERPKGSFSTLEIQRTEQGDSAMYLCASSFLGRENTEAFFGQGTRLTVV.

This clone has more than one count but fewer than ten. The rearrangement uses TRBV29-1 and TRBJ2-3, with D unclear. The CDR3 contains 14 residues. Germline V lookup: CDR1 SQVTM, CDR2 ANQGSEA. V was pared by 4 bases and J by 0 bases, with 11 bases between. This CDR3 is CSVARSTSTDTQYF. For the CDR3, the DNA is TGCAGCGTTGCCCGGTCAACTAGCACAGATACGCAGTATTTT.

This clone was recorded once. The CDR3 sequence: CASSRQGTDTQYF. In DNA, the CDR3 is TGTGCCAGCAGCCGACAGGGCACAGATACGCAGTATTTT. This chain uses TRBV6-4 with TRBJ2-3, with a tentative D call TRBD1 (6 bases). Deletions cut 6 bases from V and 1 base from J, with 8 bases between. The CDR3 has 13 residues. In germline, CDR1 is MRHNA, CDR2 SNTAGT.

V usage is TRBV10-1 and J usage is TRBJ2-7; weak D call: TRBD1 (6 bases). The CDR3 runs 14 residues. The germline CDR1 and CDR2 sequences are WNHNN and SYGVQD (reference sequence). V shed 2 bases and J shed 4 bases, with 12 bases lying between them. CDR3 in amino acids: CASSETVGGYEQYF. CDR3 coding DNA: TGCGCCAGCAGTGAGACCGTAGGGGGATACGAGCAGTACTTC.

As DNA, the CDR3 is TGTGCCTGGAGTGTAGCCCTGGGCGGGGTATATGGCTACACCTTC. This sequence encodes CAWSVALGGVYGYTF. The chain couples TRBV30 to TRBJ1-2, with no clear D. The CDR3 runs 15 residues. Trimming stripped 0 bases from V and 5 bases from J, with 16 bases between. Germline CDR1 is GTSNPN and CDR2 is SVGIG (reference sequence).

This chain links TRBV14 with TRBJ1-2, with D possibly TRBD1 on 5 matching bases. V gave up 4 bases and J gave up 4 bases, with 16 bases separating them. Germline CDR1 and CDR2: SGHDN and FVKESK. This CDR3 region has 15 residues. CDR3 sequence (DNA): TGTGCCAGCAGCCGGGGCATTGGAACTGTCTATGGCTACACCTTC. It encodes CASSRGIGTVYGYTF.

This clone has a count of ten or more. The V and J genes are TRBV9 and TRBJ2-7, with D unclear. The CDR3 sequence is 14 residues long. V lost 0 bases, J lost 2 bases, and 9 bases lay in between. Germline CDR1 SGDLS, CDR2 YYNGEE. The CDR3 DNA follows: TGTGCCAGCAGCGTAGCTCCAGATCCCTACGAGCAGTACTTC. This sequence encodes CASSVAPDPYEQYF. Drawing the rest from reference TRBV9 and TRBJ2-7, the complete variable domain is DSGVTQTPKHLITATGQRVTLRCSPRSGDLSVYWYQQSLDQGLQFLIQYYNGEERAKGNILERFSAQQFPDLHSELNLSSLELGDSALYFCASSVAPDPYEQYFGPGTRLTVT.

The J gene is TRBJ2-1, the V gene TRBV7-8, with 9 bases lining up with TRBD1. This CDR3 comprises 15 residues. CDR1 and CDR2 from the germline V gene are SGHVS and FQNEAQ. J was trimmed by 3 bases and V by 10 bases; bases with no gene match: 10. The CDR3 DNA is TGTGCCACCTTAATAAGGACAGGGGACTACAATGAGCAGTTCTTC. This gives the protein CATLIRTGDYNEQFF.

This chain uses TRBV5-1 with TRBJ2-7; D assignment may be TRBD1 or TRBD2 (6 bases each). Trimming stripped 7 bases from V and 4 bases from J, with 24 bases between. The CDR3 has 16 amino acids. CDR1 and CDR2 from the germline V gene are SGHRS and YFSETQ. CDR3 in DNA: TGCGCCAGCTCGGAGGAGGGGGGAGCACAACTATACGAGCAGTACTTC. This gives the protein CASSEEGGAQLYEQYF.

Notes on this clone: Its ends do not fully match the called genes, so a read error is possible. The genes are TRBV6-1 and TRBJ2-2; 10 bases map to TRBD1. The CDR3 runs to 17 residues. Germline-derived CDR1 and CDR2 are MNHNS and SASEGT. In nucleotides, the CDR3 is TGTGCCAGCAGGGAAGGGACAGGGGCCCTAAACACCGGGGAGCTGTTTTTT. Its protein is CASREGTGALNTGELFF.

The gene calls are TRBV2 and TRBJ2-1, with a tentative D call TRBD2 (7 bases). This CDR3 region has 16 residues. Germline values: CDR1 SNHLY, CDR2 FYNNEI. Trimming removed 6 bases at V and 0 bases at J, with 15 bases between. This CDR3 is CASRYTGRGSYNEQFF. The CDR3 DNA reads TGTGCCAGCAGATATACAGGGAGGGGCTCCTACAATGAGCAGTTCTTC.

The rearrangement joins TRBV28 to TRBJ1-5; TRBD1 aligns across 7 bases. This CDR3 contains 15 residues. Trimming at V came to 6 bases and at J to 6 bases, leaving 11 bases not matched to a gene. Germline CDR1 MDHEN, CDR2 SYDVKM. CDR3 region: CASRPTGLVGQPQHF. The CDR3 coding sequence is TGTGCCAGCAGACCGACAGGGTTAGTCGGTCAGCCCCAGCATTTT.

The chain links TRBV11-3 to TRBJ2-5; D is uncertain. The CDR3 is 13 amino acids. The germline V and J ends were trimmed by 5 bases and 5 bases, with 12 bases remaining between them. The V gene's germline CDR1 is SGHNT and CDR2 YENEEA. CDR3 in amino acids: CASSPGQVETQYF. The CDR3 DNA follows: TGTGCCAGCAGCCCCGGGCAGGTCGAGACCCAGTACTTC.